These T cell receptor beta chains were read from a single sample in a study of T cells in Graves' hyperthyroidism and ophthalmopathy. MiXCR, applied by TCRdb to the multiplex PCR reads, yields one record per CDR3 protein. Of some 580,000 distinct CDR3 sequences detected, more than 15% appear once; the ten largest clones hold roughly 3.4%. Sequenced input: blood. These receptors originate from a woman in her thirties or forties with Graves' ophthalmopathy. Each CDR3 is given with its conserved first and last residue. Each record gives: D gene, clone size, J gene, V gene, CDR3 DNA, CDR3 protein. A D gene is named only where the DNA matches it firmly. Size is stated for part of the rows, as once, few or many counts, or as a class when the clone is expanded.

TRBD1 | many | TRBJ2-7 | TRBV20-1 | TGCAGTGCTAGAGCAGGACAGGGGACTGGAGAGCAGTACTTC | CSARAGQGTGEQYF
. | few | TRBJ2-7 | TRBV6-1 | TGTGCCAGCAGTGAAGGACAGATTTACGAGCAGTACTTC | CASSEGQIYEQYF
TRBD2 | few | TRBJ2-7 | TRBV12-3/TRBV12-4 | TGTGCCAGCAGTAAACTAGCGGGACCCCCCTACGAGCAGTACTTC | CASSKLAGPPYEQYF
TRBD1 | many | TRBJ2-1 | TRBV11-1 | TGTGCCAGCAGCCCCAGGACAGGAAGTCACCTGGGGAATGAGCAGTTCTTC | CASSPRTGSHLGNEQFF
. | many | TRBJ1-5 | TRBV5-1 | TGCGCCAGCAGCTGGCGAGGGGATCAGCCCCAGCATTTT | CASSWRGDQPQHF
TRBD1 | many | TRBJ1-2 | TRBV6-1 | TGTGCCAGCAGTCGGGACAGGGCTAGCTATGGCTACACCTTC | CASSRDRASYGYTF
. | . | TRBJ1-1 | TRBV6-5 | TGTGCCAGCAGTTACTCGAGACTTAGGGCAGCGAACACTGAAGCTTTCTTT | CASSYSRLRAANTEAFF
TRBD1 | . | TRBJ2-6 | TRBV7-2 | TGTGCCAGCAGCATAGGGACAGTCTCTGGGGCCAACGTCCTGACTTTC | CASSIGTVSGANVLTF
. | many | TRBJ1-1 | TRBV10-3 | TGTGCCATCAGTTACAGCATGAACACTGAAGCTTTCTTT | CAISYSMNTEAFF
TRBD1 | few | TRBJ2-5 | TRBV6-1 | TGTGCCAGCAGTCTTTACAGGGGGCGCTGGGAGACCCAGTACTTC | CASSLYRGRWETQYF
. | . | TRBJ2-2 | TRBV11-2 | TGTGCCAGCAGCTACAGCATACGGACCGGGGAGCTGTTTTTT | CASSYSIRTGELFF
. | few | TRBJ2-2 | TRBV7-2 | TGTGCCAGCAGGTGGTGGGGCGGGGAGCTGTTTTTT | CASRWWGGELFF
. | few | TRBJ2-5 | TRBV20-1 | TGCAGTGCTAGTCTCCTAGCGTCAACTCGGTACCAAGAGACCCAGTACTTC | CSASLLASTRYQETQYF
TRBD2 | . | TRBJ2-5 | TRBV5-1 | TGCGCCAGCAGCCAAACAACTAGCGGGGGCGGGGAGGAGACCCAGTACTTC | CASSQTTSGGGEETQYF
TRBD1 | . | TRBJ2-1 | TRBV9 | TGTGCCAGCAGCGTAGGAGGGACAGACTCCTACAATGAGCAGTTCTTC | CASSVGGTDSYNEQFF
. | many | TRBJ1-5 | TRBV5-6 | TGTGCCAGCAGCTTGGGGGGGGCTCAGCCCCAGCATTTT | CASSLGGAQPQHF
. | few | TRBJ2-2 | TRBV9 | TGTGCCAGCAGCCCAGGGACGGCGACGGGCACCGGGGAGCTGTTTTTT | CASSPGTATGTGELFF
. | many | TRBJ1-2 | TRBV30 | TGTGCCTGGAACGGGAATCATGGCTACACCTTC | CAWNGNHGYTF
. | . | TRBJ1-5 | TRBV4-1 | TGCGCCAGCAGCCAAGATCCCGACCTGTGGGGCAGCAATCAGCCCCAGCATTTT | CASSQDPDLWGSNQPQHF
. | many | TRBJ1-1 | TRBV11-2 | TGTGCCAGCAGCCACGGCAGGGGAGGGCACACTGAAGCTTTCTTT | CASSHGRGGHTEAFF
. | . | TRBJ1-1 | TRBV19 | TGTGCCAGTAGCAATTCAAGAAACCCCGGGCCTAACACTGAAGCTTTCTTT | CASSNSRNPGPNTEAFF
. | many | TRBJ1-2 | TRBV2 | TGTGCCAGCTCACAACAAGGCCAGCGTCTCTATGGCTACACCTTC | CASSQQGQRLYGYTF
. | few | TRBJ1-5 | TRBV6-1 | TGTGCCAGCAGCCGATATGAGGTCGGGAATCCCCAGCATTTT | CASSRYEVGNPQHF
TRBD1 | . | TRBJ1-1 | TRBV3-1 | TGTGCCAGCAGCCTAGTGTACAGGGGAATGAACACTGAAGCTTTCTTT | CASSLVYRGMNTEAFF
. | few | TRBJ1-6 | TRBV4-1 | TGCGCCAGCAGCCAAGATTGGGCAGGAGCCTATAATTCACCCCTCCACTTT | CASSQDWAGAYNSPLHF
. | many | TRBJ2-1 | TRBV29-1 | TGCAGCGTTGACAAGACGTTCTCCTACAATGAGCAGTTCTTC | CSVDKTFSYNEQFF
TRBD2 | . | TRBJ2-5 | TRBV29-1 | TGCAGCGTTGATGACCTAGCGGGGGACACCCAGTACTTC | CSVDDLAGDTQYF
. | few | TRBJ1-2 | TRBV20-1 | TGCAGTGCTAGACCACAGGCGGTTAACTATGGCTACACCTTC | CSARPQAVNYGYTF
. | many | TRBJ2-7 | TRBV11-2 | TGTGCCAGCAGCGCAATTCCCCTAAGGACGGGAGAGCAGTACTTC | CASSAIPLRTGEQYF
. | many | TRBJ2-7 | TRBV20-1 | TGCAGTGCCCGAGATGGTAAACTTATGTACTACGAGCAGTACTTC | CSARDGKLMYYEQYF
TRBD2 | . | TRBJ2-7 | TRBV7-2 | TGTGCCAGCAGCTTAGGGCCCTCAGCGGGACTATCCTACGAGCAGTACTTC | CASSLGPSAGLSYEQYF
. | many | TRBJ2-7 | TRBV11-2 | TGTGCCAGCAGCTTTAAAGGGATTGTAAACTCCTACGAGCAGTACTTC | CASSFKGIVNSYEQYF
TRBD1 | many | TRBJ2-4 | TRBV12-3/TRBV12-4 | TGTGCCAGCACCCAGGGGGCAGTTCAGTACTTC | CASTQGAVQYF
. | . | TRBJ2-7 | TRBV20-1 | TGCAGTGCTAGACGGGACTCCATCTCCTACGAGCAGTACTTC | CSARRDSISYEQYF
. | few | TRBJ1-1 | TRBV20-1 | TGCAGTGCTAGGTTACTTAGGGAGAACACTGAAGCTTTCTTT | CSARLLRENTEAFF
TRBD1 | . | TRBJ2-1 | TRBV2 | TGTGCCAGCAGCCTCAGGGGGCTTTTAGACAATGAGCAGTCCTTC | CASSLRGLLDNEQSF
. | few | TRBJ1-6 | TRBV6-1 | TGTGCCAGCAAGACGTCTAGCTCCTATAATTCACCCCTCCACTTT | CASKTSSSYNSPLHF
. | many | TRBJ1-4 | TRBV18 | TGTGCCAGCTCACCACAAAATGAAAAACTGTTTTTT | CASSPQNEKLFF
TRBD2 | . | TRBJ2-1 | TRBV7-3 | TGTGCCAGCAGCCCGGGACTAGAGTTTTACAATGAGCAGTTCTTC | CASSPGLEFYNEQFF
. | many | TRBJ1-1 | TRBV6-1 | TGTGCCAGCATCTTAACCCCCAGGGTTGAGAACACTGAAGCTTTCTTT | CASILTPRVENTEAFF
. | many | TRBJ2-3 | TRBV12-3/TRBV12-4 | TGTGCCAGCAGTTTAGCGCAGTGGGGTGTCCCCTCCACAGATACGCAGTATTTT | CASSLAQWGVPSTDTQYF
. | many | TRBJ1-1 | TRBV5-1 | TGCGCCAGCAGCTTGGTGGGCTCTGAAGCTTTCTTT | CASSLVGSEAFF
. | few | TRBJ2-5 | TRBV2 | TGTGCCAGCAGTGAAGGCGTCGTGGGGACCCAGTACTTC | CASSEGVVGTQYF
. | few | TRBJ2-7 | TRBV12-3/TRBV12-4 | TGTGCCAGCAGTTTAGAATACGGACGGTTCTACGAGCAGTACTTC | CASSLEYGRFYEQYF
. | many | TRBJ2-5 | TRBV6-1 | TGTGCCAGCAGTGAGAGTTCAATTTGGGGAGAGACCCAGTACTTC | CASSESSIWGETQYF
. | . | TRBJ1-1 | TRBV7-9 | TGTGCCAGCAGCTTACTCAGGGAGAACACTGAAGCTTTCTTT | CASSLLRENTEAFF
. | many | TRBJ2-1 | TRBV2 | TGTGCCAGCCGAGGGGGGGCTACCAATCACAATGAGCAGTTCTTC | CASRGGATNHNEQFF
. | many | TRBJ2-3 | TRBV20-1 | TGCAGTGCTGAACGGACTAGCACAGATACGCAGTATTTT | CSAERTSTDTQYF